This T cell receptor beta chain was sequenced for a study of identical twins. Everyone who donated was a healthy Caucasian. The CDR3 runs 12 residues. Germline CDR1 and CDR2: SGHRS and YFSETQ. Unique molecular identifiers were present on the cDNA, and a universal primer site came from template switching. TCRdb reanalysed the 5' RACE reads using MiXCR and keeps one entry per CDR3 protein. Of 1.5 million to 2 million distinct CDR3 sequences in the sample, roughly a third are singletons; the top ten hold about 0.27%. General observations from the study: The authors noted that invariant MAIT and iNKT cells could partly confound zero-insertion analyses. Fewer insertions were carried by abundant cord blood beta clonotypes, but none was seen in memory repertoires.

About this clonotype itself: The antigen is undetermined. Its ends do not fully match the called genes, so a read error is possible.

The V call is TRBV5-1, the J call TRBJ2-3, with no clear D. The sequence was collected from a newborn girl in good health. The specimen was cord blood. The CDR3 nucleotides are TGCGCCAGCAGTACATCACCAGATGCGCAGTATTTT. The encoded protein is CASSTSPDAQYF.